The source of this TCR beta chain is a study of blood T cells in healthy people across ages. This CDR3 spans 13 amino acids. The V end was cut by 6 bases, the J end by 3 bases, with 12 bases between. From germline, CDR1 is MNHEY and CDR2 SVGAGI. Alongside a J-beta primer mix, a sample-barcoded 5' primer served in a second PCR lasting roughly 7 to 11 cycles. All cDNA molecules were each tagged by a template-switch adaptor with 12 random nucleotides. Each CDR3 protein gets one entry after TCRdb re-called the 5' RACE reads with MiXCR. The sample holds more than 900,000 distinct CDR3 sequences, roughly 24% seen once. This clonotype was observed a handful of times. These records were also assigned to another study, of T cells of mothers and their children. This second study says: Related mother and child pairs showed slightly greater overlap (not significant) than unrelated pairs did.

The sequence was collected from a girl aged 2-10 years in good health. The chain combines TRBV6-5 with TRBJ2-7, with D possibly matching TRBD2 (7 bases). Specimen: blood. CDR3: CASRPGGRYEQYF. Here the CDR3 DNA reads TGTGCCAGCAGGCCCGGGGGGCGCTACGAGCAGTACTTC.